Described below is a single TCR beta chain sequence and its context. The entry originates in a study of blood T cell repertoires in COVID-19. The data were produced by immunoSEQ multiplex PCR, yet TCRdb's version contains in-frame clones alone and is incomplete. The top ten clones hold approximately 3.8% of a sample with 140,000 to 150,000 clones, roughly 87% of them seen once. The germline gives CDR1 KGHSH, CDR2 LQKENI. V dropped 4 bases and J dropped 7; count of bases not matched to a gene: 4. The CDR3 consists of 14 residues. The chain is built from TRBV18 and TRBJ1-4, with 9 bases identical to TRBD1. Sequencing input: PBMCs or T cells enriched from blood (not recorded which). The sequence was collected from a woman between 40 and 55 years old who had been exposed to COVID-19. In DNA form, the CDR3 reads TGTGCCAGCTCACTCGGGACAGGGAGTGAAAAACTGTTTTTT. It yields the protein CASSLGTGSEKLFF.